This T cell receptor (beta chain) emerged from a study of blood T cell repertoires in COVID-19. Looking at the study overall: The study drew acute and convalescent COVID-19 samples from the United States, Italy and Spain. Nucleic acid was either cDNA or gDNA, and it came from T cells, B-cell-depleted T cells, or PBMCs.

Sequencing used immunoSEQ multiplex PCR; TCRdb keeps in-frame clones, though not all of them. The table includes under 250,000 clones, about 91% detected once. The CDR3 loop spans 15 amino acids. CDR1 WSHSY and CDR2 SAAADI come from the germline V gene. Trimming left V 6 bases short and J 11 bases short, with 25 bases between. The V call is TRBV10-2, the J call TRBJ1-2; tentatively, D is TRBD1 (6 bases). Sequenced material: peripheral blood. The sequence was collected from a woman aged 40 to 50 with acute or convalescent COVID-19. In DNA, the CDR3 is TGCGCCAGCAGCCCCAACGCACAGGGAACCTTCAAATACACCTTC. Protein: CASSPNAQGTFKYTF.